This paragraph covers one T cell receptor (beta chain) sequence. Its specificity is not known. The data were taken from a study of cytomegalovirus exposure and HLA in healthy donors. 13 Jbeta primers and 60 Vbeta primers were used for the PCR. Method: immunoSEQ multiplex PCR; TCRdb's copy keeps in-frame clones and lacks some. The sample holds 25,000 to 40,000 clones, roughly 69% seen once. This CDR3 contains 14 residues. Trimming left V 2 bases short and J 2 bases short, with 10 bases between. Germline lookup yields CDR1 MNHEY and CDR2 SVGAGI. Study outcomes and limitations: TCR beta V segments were, for the most part, productive about 87% or about 30% of the time in an earlier analysis. Later analysis identified a missense DCLRE1C variant that was linked to TCR beta V- and J-gene trimming.

The chain couples TRBV6-5 to TRBJ2-7; weak D call: TRBD1 (5 bases). The TCR comes from a man aged 50-60 years in good health and CMV-seropositive. The sequenced sample consisted of PBMCs. The CDR3 reads CASSYGALTYEQYF. The CDR3 coding sequence is TGTGCCAGCAGTTACGGGGCATTAACCTACGAGCAGTACTTC.